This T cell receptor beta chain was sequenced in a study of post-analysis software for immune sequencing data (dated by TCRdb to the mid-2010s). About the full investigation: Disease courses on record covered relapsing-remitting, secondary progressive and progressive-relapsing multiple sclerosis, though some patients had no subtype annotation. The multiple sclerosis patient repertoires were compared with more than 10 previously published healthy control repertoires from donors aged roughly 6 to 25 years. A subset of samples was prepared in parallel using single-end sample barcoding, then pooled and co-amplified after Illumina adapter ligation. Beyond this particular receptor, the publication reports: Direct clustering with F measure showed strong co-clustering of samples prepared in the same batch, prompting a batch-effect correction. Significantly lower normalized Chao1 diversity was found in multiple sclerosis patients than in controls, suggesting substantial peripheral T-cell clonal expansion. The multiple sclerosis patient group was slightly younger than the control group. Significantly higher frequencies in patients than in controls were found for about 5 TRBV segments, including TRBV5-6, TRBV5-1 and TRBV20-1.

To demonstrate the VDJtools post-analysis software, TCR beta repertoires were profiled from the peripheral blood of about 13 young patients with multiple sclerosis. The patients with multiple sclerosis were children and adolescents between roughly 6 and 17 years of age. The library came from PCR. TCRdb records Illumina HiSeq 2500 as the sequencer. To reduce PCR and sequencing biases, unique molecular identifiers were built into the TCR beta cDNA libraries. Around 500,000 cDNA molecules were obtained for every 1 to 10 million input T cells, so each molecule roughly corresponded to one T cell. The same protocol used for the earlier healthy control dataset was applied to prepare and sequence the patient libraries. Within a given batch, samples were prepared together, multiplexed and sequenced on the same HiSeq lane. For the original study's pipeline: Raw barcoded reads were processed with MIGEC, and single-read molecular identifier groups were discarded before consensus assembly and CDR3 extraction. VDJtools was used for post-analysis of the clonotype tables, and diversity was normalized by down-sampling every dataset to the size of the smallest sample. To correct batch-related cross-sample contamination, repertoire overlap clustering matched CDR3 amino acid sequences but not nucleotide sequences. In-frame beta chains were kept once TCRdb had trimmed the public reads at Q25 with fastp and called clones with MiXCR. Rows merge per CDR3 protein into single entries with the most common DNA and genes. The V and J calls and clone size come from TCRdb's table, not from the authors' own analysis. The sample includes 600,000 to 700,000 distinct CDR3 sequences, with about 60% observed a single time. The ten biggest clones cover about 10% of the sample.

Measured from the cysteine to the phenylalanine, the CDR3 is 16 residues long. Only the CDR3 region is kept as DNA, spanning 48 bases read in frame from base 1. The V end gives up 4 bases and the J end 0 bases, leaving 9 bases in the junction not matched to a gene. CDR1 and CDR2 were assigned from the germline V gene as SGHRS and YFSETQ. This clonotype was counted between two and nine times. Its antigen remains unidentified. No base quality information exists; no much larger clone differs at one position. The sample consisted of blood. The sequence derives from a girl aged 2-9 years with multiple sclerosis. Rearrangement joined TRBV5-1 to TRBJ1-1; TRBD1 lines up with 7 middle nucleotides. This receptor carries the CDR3 CASSPGGGGVNTEAFF. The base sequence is TGCGCCAGCAGCCCAGGGGGAGGGGGAGTGAACACTGAAGCTTTCTTT.